What follows describes a single T cell receptor beta chain. Its antigen is currently unknown. The data were taken from a study of STAT5B mutations in CD4+ large granular lymphocyte leukemia. Study conclusions and caveats: CD4-sorted patient repertoires seemed more clonal than healthy CD4+ repertoires. TRBV06-family usage was enriched in top patient clones (8/27) versus controls (2/35).

The survey-level immunoSEQ assay was used. Sequenced by immunoSEQ multiplex PCR; TCRdb stores in-frame clones only, minus some. In the table there are about 40,000 clones, about four fifths of which are singletons. There are 17 residues in the CDR3. Trimming shortened V by 4 bases and J by 4 bases, and 17 bases separated the two germline ends. The germline V gene encodes CDR1 MGHRA and CDR2 YSYEKL. Control samples were healthy donors' buffy coats. Sequences were obtained from CD4+ T cells from blood buffy coats. The chain uses TRBV4-1 and TRBJ1-6; D not resolved. The source of this sequence is a human donor in good health. In nucleotides, the CDR3 is TGCGCCAGCAGCCCGACGACCCTTGTGTCATATAATTCACCCCTCCACTTT. This encodes CASSPTTLVSYNSPLHF.